The rows below give T cell receptor beta chains drawn from one sample of a study of blood T cell repertoires in COVID-19. Profiling relied on immunoSEQ multiplex PCR, and the TCRdb table lists in-frame clones only, not all of them. The sample has 200,000 to 250,000 clones, less than 90% seen once. The sample taken for sequencing was peripheral blood. Receptors originate from a woman aged 45 to 65 with acute or convalescent COVID-19. The CDR3 runs from the conserved cysteine through the conserved F or W. The D gene is left open where the match is weak. For some rows the clone size is stated as once, few or many, or as a class when expanded; others skip it.

>TRBD1|TRBV5-5|NA|TRBJ1-2
TGTGCCAGCAGCCCGACACCGATCACAGGGGACTATGGCTACACCTTC
CASSPTPITGDYGYTF
>NA|TRBV9|NA|TRBJ2-7
TGTGCCAGCAGCCCCCACGAGCGGTCCTACTACGAGCAGTACTTC
CASSPHERSYYEQYF
>NA|TRBV6-1|NA|TRBJ2-7
TGTGCCAGCAGTGAAGGGGAAGGGGGATCCTACGAGCAGTACTTC
CASSEGEGGSYEQYF
>TRBD2|TRBV7-9|NA|TRBJ2-5
TGTGCCAGCAGCTTAGGACTAGCGGGTTCGTACCAAGAGACCCAGTACTTC
CASSLGLAGSYQETQYF
>TRBD1|TRBV2|few|TRBJ2-7
TGTGCCAGCAGTGAAGCGGACAGGGGCTCCTACGAGCAGTACTTC
CASSEADRGSYEQYF
>NA|TRBV29-1|NA|TRBJ2-1
TGCAGCGTTGTTCTATACAATGAGCAGTTCTTC
CSVVLYNEQFF
>TRBD2|TRBV6-2/TRBV6-3|NA|TRBJ2-1
TGTGCCAGCAGTTCTAGCGGGGGGGCCAATGAGCAGTTCTTC
CASSSSGGANEQFF
>NA|TRBV21-1|once|TRBJ2-7
TGTGCCAGCAGCAAAGCGGGACAGGGAACCACCTACGAGCAGTACTTC
CASSKAGQGTTYEQYF
>NA|TRBV12-5|NA|TRBJ1-1
TGTGCTAGTGGGTCGACACCGAACACTGAAGCTTTCTTT
CASGSTPNTEAFF
>NA|TRBV10-3|NA|TRBJ2-7
TGTGCCATCGCCCGGGGGGCGGCTCCATCCTACGAGCAGTACTTC
CAIARGAAPSYEQYF
>NA|TRBV21-1|NA|TRBJ2-2
TGTGCCAGCAGTGGACTAGCGGAATTCACCGGGGAGCTGTTTTTT
CASSGLAEFTGELFF
>TRBD1|TRBV29-1|NA|TRBJ1-1
TGCAGCGTTGAAAGGTGGGACAGCACTGAAGCTTTCTTT
CSVERWDSTEAFF
>TRBD2|TRBV5-6|NA|TRBJ2-1
TGTGCCAGCAGCTTGTTGGCTAGCGGGGGCCCTGTCGTAGGTGAGCAGTTCTTC
CASSLLASGGPVVGEQFF
>NA|TRBV6-6|NA|TRBJ1-3
TGTGCCAGCACGGAGGCTGGAAACACCATATATTTT
CASTEAGNTIYF
>NA|TRBV9|NA|TRBJ2-2
TGTGCCAGCAGCGTAGAAGACAGTAACACCGGGGAGCTGTTTTTT
CASSVEDSNTGELFF
>NA|TRBV5-4|NA|TRBJ2-3
TGTGCCAGCAGCCCTAGAATTTCAGCGACAGATACGCAGTATTTT
CASSPRISATDTQYF
>NA|TRBV9|NA|TRBJ1-3
TGTGCCAGCAGCGCGGGGACTGCCGGAAACACCATATATTTT
CASSAGTAGNTIYF
>NA|TRBV7-6|NA|TRBJ1-2
TGTGCCAGCAGCTTAGAGGCGGGGGACATCTATGGCTACACCTTC
CASSLEAGDIYGYTF
>TRBD1|TRBV29-1|once|TRBJ2-3
TGCAGCGTTTCCACCGGGACAGGCCCAGATACGCAGTATTTT
CSVSTGTGPDTQYF
>TRBD1|TRBV6-5|once|TRBJ1-2
TGTGCCAGCAGACAACAGGGGGCTGGTGGCTACACCTTC
CASRQQGAGGYTF
>TRBD1|TRBV7-9|NA|TRBJ2-4
TGTGCCAGCAGCCTAGGACAGGGGAGGGACATTCAGTACTTC
CASSLGQGRDIQYF
>TRBD1|TRBV14|NA|TRBJ1-3
TGTGCCAGCAGCCCCCTCCCAGGACAGGGCCCCTCTGGAAACACCATATATTTT
CASSPLPGQGPSGNTIYF
>TRBD1|TRBV11-3|NA|TRBJ2-6
TGTGCCAGCAGCCACGGACAGGGAACCTCTGGGGCCAACGTCCTGACTTTC
CASSHGQGTSGANVLTF